Listed below are T cell receptor beta chains from one sample, sequenced in a study of memory CD4+ T cells and cytomegalovirus serostatus. Sequencing used immunoSEQ multiplex PCR; TCRdb keeps in-frame clones, though not all of them. The table lists some 40,000 clones, 79% of them singletons. The sample taken for sequencing was memory CD4+ T cells from blood. Receptors were obtained from an adult in good health and CMV-seropositive. The CDR3 runs from the conserved cysteine through the conserved F or W.

j_call v_call cdr3_aa
TRBJ2-7 TRBV28 CASSLYSGGVDEQYF
TRBJ2-5 TRBV7-7 CASSRTSGSIQYF
TRBJ1-6 TRBV5-1 CASSQGQGLNSPLHF
TRBJ2-5 TRBV5-6 CASSLRETQYF
TRBJ2-7 TRBV6-5 CASSAGRRYEQYF
TRBJ2-2 TRBV19 CASTPSGTGDTGELFF
TRBJ1-5 TRBV19 CASSVQGDQPQHF
TRBJ2-3 TRBV6-4 CASSEGGDTDTQYF
TRBJ2-7 TRBV29-1 CSVETRGAYEQYF
TRBJ2-2 TRBV7-9 CASSNRDRGTGELFF
TRBJ1-2 TRBV27 CASRRDTQRDYGYTF
TRBJ1-1 TRBV28 CASSSRRKAFF
TRBJ2-7 TRBV27 CASSSFVYSYEQYF
TRBJ2-7 TRBV7-2 CASSLMGASDEQYF
TRBJ2-7 TRBV19 CASSIIWTGGGEQYF
TRBJ2-3 TRBV4-1 CASSQLTGADTQYF
TRBJ2-2 TRBV7-2 CASSPTRGSGELFF
TRBJ2-1 TRBV2 CASRGTSGRYNEQFF
TRBJ2-2 TRBV5-5 CASSLYETGYTGELFF
TRBJ2-1 TRBV6-6 CASSDGTGILDEQFF
TRBJ2-7 TRBV5-5 CASSSGTSGSLFDEQYF
TRBJ2-2 TRBV6-4 CASSASGGATGELFF
TRBJ1-3 TRBV7-2 CASSLERTALRNTIYF
TRBJ2-1 TRBV7-2 CASSFSGNEQFF
TRBJ1-6 TRBV6-1 CASSDGTGYGNSPLHF
TRBJ2-2 TRBV2 CASSESQPGTGELFF
TRBJ2-3 TRBV5-1 CASSLAIAGSTDTQYF
TRBJ1-2 TRBV2 CASSEWGGANGYTF
TRBJ2-1 TRBV5-7 CASSWQDRLNEQFF
TRBJ1-2 TRBV5-1 CASSLEGTSWDGYTF
TRBJ2-3 TRBV4-1 CASSQDATGGTDTQYF
TRBJ2-2 TRBV6-1 CASTTARTGELFF
TRBJ2-1 TRBV5-1 CASSLDEGGPYNEQFF
TRBJ2-3 TRBV18 CASSPLGDTQYF
TRBJ1-2 TRBV6-5 CASSLGASRYGYTF
TRBJ1-2 TRBV7-9 CASSSDRGNLYGYTF
TRBJ2-6 TRBV11-1 CASSTPGLGSGANVLTF
TRBJ2-3 TRBV29-1 CSVRQGNTDTQYF
TRBJ1-1 TRBV11-3 CDGGGYTEAFF
TRBJ1-2 TRBV18 CASSPDREGYGYTF
TRBJ1-3 TRBV28 CASRPGTGVVFGDTIYF
TRBJ1-3 TRBV5-5 CASSLSHGSGNTIYF
TRBJ2-7 TRBV4-2 CASSQELLGQVNSYEQYF
TRBJ1-1 TRBV29-1 CSGTVGFDTEAFF